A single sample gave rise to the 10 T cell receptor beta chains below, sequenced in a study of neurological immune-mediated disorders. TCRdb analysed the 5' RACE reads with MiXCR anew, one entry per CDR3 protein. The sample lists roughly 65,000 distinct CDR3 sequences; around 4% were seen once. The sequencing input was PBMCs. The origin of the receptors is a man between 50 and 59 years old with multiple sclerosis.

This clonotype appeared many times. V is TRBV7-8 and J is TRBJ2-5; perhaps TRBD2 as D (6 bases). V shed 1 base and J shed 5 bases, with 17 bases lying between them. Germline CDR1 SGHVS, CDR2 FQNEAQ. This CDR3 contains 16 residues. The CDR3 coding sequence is TGTGCCAGCAGCTTAGGGGGACTTAGTAGTCGGGAGACCCAGTACTTC. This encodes CASSLGGLSSRETQYF.

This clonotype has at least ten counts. The CDR3 loop reads CATSDPESRGPDGYTF. The CDR3 nucleotides read TGTGCCACCAGTGATCCGGAATCCAGGGGGCCAGATGGCTACACCTTC. The V call is TRBV24-1, the J call TRBJ1-2; 8 positions match TRBD1. V trimming: 3 bases; J trimming: 6 bases; junction bases outside the gene matches: 11. This CDR3 has 16 amino acids. The germline CDR1 and CDR2 sequences are KGHDR and SFDVKD.

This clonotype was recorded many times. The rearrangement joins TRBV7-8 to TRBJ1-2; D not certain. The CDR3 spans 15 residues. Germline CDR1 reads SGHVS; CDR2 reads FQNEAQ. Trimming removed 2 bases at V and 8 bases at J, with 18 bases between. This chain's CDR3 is CASSLRVQGSAGYTF. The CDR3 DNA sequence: TGTGCCAGCAGCTTAAGGGTTCAAGGGTCCGCCGGCTACACCTTC. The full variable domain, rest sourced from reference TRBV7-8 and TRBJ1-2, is GAGVSQSPRYKVAKRGQDVALRCDPISGHVSLFWYQQALGQGPEFLTYFQNEAQLDKSGLPSDRFFAERPEGSVSTLKIQRTQQEDSAVYLCASSLRVQGSAGYTFGSGTRLTVV.

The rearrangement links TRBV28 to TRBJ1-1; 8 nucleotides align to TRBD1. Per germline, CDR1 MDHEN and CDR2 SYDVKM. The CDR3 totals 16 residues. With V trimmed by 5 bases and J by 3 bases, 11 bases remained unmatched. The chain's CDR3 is CASSLNHRGMHTEAFF. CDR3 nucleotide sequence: TGTGCCAGCAGTCTGAATCACAGGGGGATGCACACTGAAGCTTTCTTT.

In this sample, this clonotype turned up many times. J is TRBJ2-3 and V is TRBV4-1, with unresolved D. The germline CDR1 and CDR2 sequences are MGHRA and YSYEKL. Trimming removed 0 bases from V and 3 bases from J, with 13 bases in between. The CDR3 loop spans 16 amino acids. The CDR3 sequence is CASSQDSGPQTDTQYF. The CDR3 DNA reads TGCGCCAGCAGCCAAGATTCGGGCCCCCAGACAGATACGCAGTATTTT.

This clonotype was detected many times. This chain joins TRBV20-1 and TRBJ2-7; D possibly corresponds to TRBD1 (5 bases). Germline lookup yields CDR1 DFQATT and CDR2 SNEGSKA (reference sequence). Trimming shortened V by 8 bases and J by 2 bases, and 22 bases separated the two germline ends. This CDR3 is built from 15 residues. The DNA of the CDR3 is TGCAGTCCACAACCCCGACAGACCAGCCCCTACGAGCAGTACGTC. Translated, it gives CSPQPRQTSPYEQYV.

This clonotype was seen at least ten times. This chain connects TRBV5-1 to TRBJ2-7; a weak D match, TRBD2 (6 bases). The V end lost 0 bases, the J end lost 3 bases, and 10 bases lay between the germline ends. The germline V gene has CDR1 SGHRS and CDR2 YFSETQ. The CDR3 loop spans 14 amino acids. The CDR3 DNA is TGCGCCAGCAGCTTGGGGGGGGAAGTCTACGAGCAGTACGTC. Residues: CASSLGGEVYEQYV.

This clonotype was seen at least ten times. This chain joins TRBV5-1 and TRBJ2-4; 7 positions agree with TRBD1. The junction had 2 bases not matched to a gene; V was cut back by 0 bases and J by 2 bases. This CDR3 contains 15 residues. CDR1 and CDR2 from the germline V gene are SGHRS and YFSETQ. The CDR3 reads CASSLDRGPKNIQYF. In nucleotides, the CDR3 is TGCGCCAGCAGCTTGGACAGGGGCCCCAAAAACATTCAGTACTTC.

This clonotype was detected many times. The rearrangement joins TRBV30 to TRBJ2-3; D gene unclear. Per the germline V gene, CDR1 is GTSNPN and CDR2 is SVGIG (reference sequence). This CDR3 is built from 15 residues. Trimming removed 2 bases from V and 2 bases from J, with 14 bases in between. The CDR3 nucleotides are TGTGCCTGGAGTACGGGCCTCCAGCACACAGATACGCAGTATTTT. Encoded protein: CAWSTGLQHTDTQYF.

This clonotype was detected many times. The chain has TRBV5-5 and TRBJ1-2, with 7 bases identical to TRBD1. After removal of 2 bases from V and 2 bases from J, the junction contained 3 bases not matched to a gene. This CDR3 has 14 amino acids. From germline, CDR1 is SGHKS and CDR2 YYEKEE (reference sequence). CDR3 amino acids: CASSFDRVNYGYTF. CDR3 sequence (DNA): TGTGCCAGCAGCTTCGACAGGGTAAACTATGGCTACACCTTC.